This note documents a single T cell receptor (beta chain) sequence. The data belong to a study of technical replicates of blood from a handful of donors. From germline, CDR1 is LNHNV and CDR2 YYDKDF (reference sequence). Losses at the gene ends were 5 bases for V and 4 bases for J; bases not matched to a gene: 9. The CDR3 length is 17 residues. Libraries were prepared by immunoSEQ multiplex PCR; TCRdb keeps only in-frame clonotypes and omits some of them. The sample includes around 74,000 clones, 86% seen only once; the top ten take about 5%. This receptor was identified in a human donor in good health. Some clones in this sample may be carry-over from other donors' samples. The V gene is TRBV15, the J gene TRBJ2-6, with 9 bases that match TRBD2. The sample comprised PBMCs. The CDR3 region has the DNA TGTGCCACCAGCTCCGCGGGAGGGGCGTGGGGGGCCAACGTCCTGACTTTC. Translation: CATSSAGGAWGANVLTF.